The entry below describes one T cell receptor beta chain. The data were obtained in a study of control samples from healthy donors and cancer patients. The assay was immunoSEQ multiplex PCR, and TCRdb's table has in-frame clones only and misses some. The data contain approximately 26,000 clones, roughly four fifths of them singletons. Germline CDR1 KGHSH, CDR2 LQKENI. The CDR3 has 16 residues. V lost 3 bases and J 1 base, leaving 13 bases between the germline ends. The source of this sequence is a man aged 55-75 years with colorectal cancer. Sequencing was carried out using PBMCs. The chain carries TRBV18 and TRBJ2-4; maybe TRBD1 (5 bases). CDR3 sequence (DNA): TGTGCCAGCTCACCCCCGGTAGGGGTTGCCAAAAACATTCAGTACTTC. It codes for CASSPPVGVAKNIQYF. Filled out from reference TRBV18 and TRBJ2-4, the complete variable domain reads NAGVMQNPRHLVRRRGQEARLRCSPMKGHSHVYWYRQLPEEGLKFMVYLQKENIIDESGMPKERFSAEFPKEGPSILRIQQVVRGDSAAYFCASSPPVGVAKNIQYFGAGTRLSVL.